The source of this TCR beta chain is a study of T cell clusters in autoimmune cytopenias. Worth noting for this clonotype: What it binds is not known.

Study-wide results and limits: TRB repertoire shifts in secondary cytopenia and chronic lymphocytic leukemia mostly reflected lymphoma, not autoimmunity. A dominant lymphoma-associated repertoire apparently masked the cluster-lack signature in secondary cytopenia versus chronic lymphocytic leukemia.

Each sample's input was approximately 0.25 ug genomic DNA, about 38,000 genome equivalents. TRB was amplified by touch-down multiplex PCR, primer pools A and B combined. TCRdb reanalyzed the multiplex PCR reads, giving one entry per CDR3 protein sequence and no DNA. The sample has about 8,400 distinct CDR3 sequences. Sequences were obtained from peripheral blood. The clonotype comes from a human donor with an autoimmune cytopenia or autoimmune hepatitis (not recorded which).

The CDR3 sequence: CASSSDIRGELFF. The rearrangement uses TRBV27 and TRBJ2-2; TCRdb reports TRBD1, a call that lacks DNA to check it against. CDR1 is MNHEY and CDR2 is SMNVEV in the germline V gene (reference sequence). The CDR3 runs to 13 residues.